This entry is about one T cell receptor beta chain. The germline gene is not matched at one end of the junction; a read error may be the cause. This sample is part of a study of glioma-infiltrating T cells after dendritic cell vaccination. Germline values: CDR1 MDHEN, CDR2 SYDVKM. The CDR3 has 16 residues. Only in-frame clones appear in the TCRdb table, and some are missing; sequencing was by immunoSEQ multiplex PCR. This sample has under 100,000 clones; roughly 90% occur once, and the top ten carry about 3.2%. Only patients with spare fresh-frozen tumor and over two years of follow-up were included. V usage is TRBV28 and J usage is TRBJ2-5, with 10 bases matching TRBD1. The TCR originated in a human donor with glioblastoma. Specimen: blood, collected before dendritic cell vaccination. Here the CDR3 DNA reads TGTGCCAGCAGTGAACCTGGACAGGGGGGGCAAGAGGCCCAGTACTTC. Protein sequence: CASSEPGQGGQEAQYF.